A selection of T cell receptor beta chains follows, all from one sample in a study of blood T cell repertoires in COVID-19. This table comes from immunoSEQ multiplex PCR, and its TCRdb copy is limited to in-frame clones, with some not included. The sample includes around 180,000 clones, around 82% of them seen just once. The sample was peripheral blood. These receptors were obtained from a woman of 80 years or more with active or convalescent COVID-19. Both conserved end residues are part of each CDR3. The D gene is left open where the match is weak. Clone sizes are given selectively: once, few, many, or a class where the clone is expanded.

TGTGCCAGCAGCCCGCCGGGAGGAGTGTCTGAAGCTTTCTTT	CASSPPGGVSEAFF	TRBV7-3	TRBJ1-1	NA	NA
TGCGCCAGCAGTGATCAGACTAGCGGGAGCTCCTACGAGCAGTACTTC	CASSDQTSGSSYEQYF	TRBV10-1	TRBJ2-7	TRBD2	NA
TGTGCCAGCTGGCCGGGACACTTCACTCTAAGCACAGATACGCAGTATTTT	CASWPGHFTLSTDTQYF	TRBV28	TRBJ2-3	NA	once
TGTGCCAGTAGTATTCTAGTCTCCTACAATGAGCAGTTCTTC	CASSILVSYNEQFF	TRBV19	TRBJ2-1	NA	NA
TGTGCCAGCAGAACCGAAACGGGGATCACTGAAGCTTTCTTT	CASRTETGITEAFF	TRBV28	TRBJ1-1	NA	few
TGTGCCAGCAGCTTACCCCTCTACGGGAGGATAACCTACGAGCAGTACTTC	CASSLPLYGRITYEQYF	TRBV11-2	TRBJ2-7	TRBD2	NA
TGCGCCAGCAGCTCGGTCGGACGTAACGGGCGGGATGGAGATACGCAGTATTTT	CASSSVGRNGRDGDTQYF	TRBV5-1	TRBJ2-3	NA	few
TGTGCCAGCAGTTTTCCGGGACAGGACTACAATGAGCAGTTCTTC	CASSFPGQDYNEQFF	TRBV28	TRBJ2-1	TRBD1	NA
TGTGCCAGCAGCTTTCCAGGACAGGGAAAAGCTTTCTTT	CASSFPGQGKAFF	TRBV11-2	TRBJ1-1	TRBD1	NA
TGTGCTAGTGGTTTGAAGGTAGGCCCCGGAGGGCAGCCCCAGCATTTT	CASGLKVGPGGQPQHF	TRBV12-5	TRBJ1-5	NA	few
TGTGCCATCAGTGAATTACAGGGTAGGACTGAAGCTTTCTTT	CAISELQGRTEAFF	TRBV10-3	TRBJ1-1	NA	few
TGTGCCAGCAGTTTTGGTTTTAGAGGGGGCGACGAAAAACTGTTTTTT	CASSFGFRGGDEKLFF	TRBV27	TRBJ1-4	TRBD1	NA
TGCGCCAGCAGCCAAGACCCACAGATGAACACCGGGGAGCTGTTTTTT	CASSQDPQMNTGELFF	TRBV4-1	TRBJ2-2	NA	few
TGTGCCAGTCTGAGAGACTCTGGAAACACCATATATTTT	CASLRDSGNTIYF	TRBV2	TRBJ1-3	NA	NA
TGTGCCAGCAGCACCTACTCGGGCACTGAAGCTTTCTTT	CASSTYSGTEAFF	TRBV5-5	TRBJ1-1	NA	NA
TGTGCCAGCAGCCAAGGACAGGGGGCGATCTATGGCTACACCTTC	CASSQGQGAIYGYTF	TRBV5-5	TRBJ1-2	TRBD1	NA
TGTGCCAGCAGTTATATGTGGACAGCGAACACCGGGGAGCTGTTTTTT	CASSYMWTANTGELFF	TRBV27	TRBJ2-2	NA	once
TGTGCCAGCTCACCGCAGGGCCTCTATGGCTACACCTTC	CASSPQGLYGYTF	TRBV18	TRBJ1-2	NA	few
TGTGCCAGCAGGGACAATAACTACGAGCAGTACTTC	CASRDNNYEQYF	TRBV6-1	TRBJ2-7	NA	NA
TGTGCCAGCAGACAGAGCAATCAGCCCCAGCATTTT	CASRQSNQPQHF	TRBV6-5	TRBJ1-5	NA	NA
TGTGCCAGTAGTATCCGAGACAGGGCTTATGGCTACACCTTC	CASSIRDRAYGYTF	TRBV19	TRBJ1-2	TRBD1	few
TGTGCCAGCAGCTCCAGGGGAGGGTTGACCGACGAGCAGTACTTC	CASSSRGGLTDEQYF	TRBV5-4	TRBJ2-7	NA	NA
TGCGCCAGCAGACGGACAGTCTACTCCTACGAGCAGTACTTC	CASRRTVYSYEQYF	TRBV5-1	TRBJ2-7	NA	once
TGTGCCAGCAGCTCCCGCGCGAGCGGGGGTTACAATGAGCAGTTCTTC	CASSSRASGGYNEQFF	TRBV11-3	TRBJ2-1	TRBD2	few